This record concerns one T cell receptor beta chain sequence. This receptor's antigen is unknown. No base quality information exists; no much larger clone differs at one position. To prepare the library, the immunoSEQ multiplex PCR assay was applied. A mixture of 60 forward primers for TCR Vbeta segments and 13 reverse primers for TCR Jbeta segments was used in the multiplex PCR. Amplification of the CDR3 region of rearranged TCR beta genes was performed with a multiplex PCR assay on genomic DNA. On the Illumina HiSeq System, the amplified TCR beta libraries were sequenced as 87-base-pair reads. As for the original processing: A later analysis tallied around 82 million unique TCR beta chains across the 660 or so repertoires, and around 10 million of those chains were shared by two or more donors. Raw reads were error-corrected and collapsed into unique sequences by a nearest-neighbor algorithm in which closely related sequences were merged to remove PCR and sequencing errors. V, D and J gene segments were assigned by aligning CDR3 sequences to IMGT reference sequences. For a sequence to be retained, at least a six-nucleotide match to both a V gene segment and a J gene segment was required. Rearrangements were classified as productive when the CDR3 lacked stop codons and remained in frame with V and J, and all other rearrangements were classified as non-productive. Following IMGT convention, CDR3 was defined as the stretch from the second conserved V-encoded cysteine up to the conserved J-encoded phenylalanine. The earlier analysis of about 640 of the donors excluded any sequence lacking an unambiguous match to a single V gene segment. An earlier analysis of roughly 590 of the donors called V segments functional above 56.7% productive rearrangements and segregating when the between-donor standard deviation exceeded 5%. A statistical classification framework was built for diagnosing cytomegalovirus status from the catalog of TCR beta chain sequences. V and J gene assignment, in a later analysis, came from comparing TCR nucleotide sequences with IMGT/GENE-DB human TR gene sequences. A later analysis assigned CDR3 sequences and most-parsimonious VDJ recombination scenarios with the TCRdist pipeline. In a later analysis, each TCR beta chain was defined by its CDR3 amino acid sequence together with its V-gene family, and reads without a unique V-gene family were excluded. In a later analysis, around 650 highly shared, low-generation-probability nucleotide sequences were removed to address suspected cross-contamination and a sequencing artifact. In a later analysis, a clonal expansion index for each public chain was calculated from normalized within-repertoire ranks of inferred template counts. Generation probabilities in a later analysis came from a VDJ recombination model fitted to out-of-frame rearrangements, and those results were checked against IGoR. In a later analysis, hypergeometric tests were used to score TCR-TCR, TCR-HLA and TCR-CMV co-occurrence, with a repertoire-size bias correction applied to TCR pairs. In a later analysis, false discovery rates were estimated by permuting HLA or CMV assignments 20 times. In a later analysis, co-occurring TCRs were grouped using DBSCAN, and TCRdist sequence similarity was added for clustering within HLA-allele-positive subsets. Co-occurrence clustering excluded repertoires with fewer than 30,000 or more than 120,000 public chains, plus five with anomalous nucleotide sharing. TCRdb took over this immuneACCESS table, retaining in-frame rearrangements with V and J assigned. Such tables are incomplete; in checked studies, under half of the missing clones stem from an unresolved V gene, and the remainder is unexplained. That table supplies the V and J calls and clone size; D and trimming were determined from the DNA. In all, the sample holds around 180,000 clones, and roughly 83% of those were seen once. The top ten clones comprise around 1.4% of the sample.

This record comes from a study of cytomegalovirus exposure and HLA in healthy donors (dated by TCRdb to the late 2010s). Some background on the complete study: An earlier analysis of some 600 of the donors reported 276 Gb of sequence data and 117 million unique TCR beta sequences obtained from some 170 million T cells. The study combined high-throughput TCR immunosequencing, statistical association of individual TCRs with disease status, and machine learning to predict cytomegalovirus infection status. HLA typing included class I and class II loci at four-digit resolution. The study profiled the T cell repertoires of 500 to 800 subjects by immunosequencing and related them to cytomegalovirus serostatus. A later analysis re-analyzed previously published TCR beta repertoires from 550 to 700 donors and added high-resolution HLA genotyping to study TCR occurrence patterns. Donor age, sex, ethnicity and CMV serostatus were compiled together with the repertoire data. A separate validation cohort of 100 to 150 different subjects was used in addition to the roughly 670-subject first cohort. The genetic ancestry cluster associated with self-reported Caucasian donors included 81% of the approximately 400 genotyped donors. In the later analysis, no new phenotypic data were used to find candidate immune exposures; instead, reliance was placed on TCR beta sequences and their occurrence across donors. The aim of the study was to test whether cataloging public T cell receptors could identify signatures of past pathogen exposure. To decide whether each TCR beta V gene segment behaved as functional or pseudogenic, an earlier analysis of some 580 of the donors relied on high-throughput TCR beta sequencing. Typing coverage differed by locus: A, B, C, DRB1 and DQB1 were typed in roughly 620-630 donors, DQA1 in 500 to 550, DPA1 in some 610, and DPB1 in about 450. Every repertoire in the discovery cohort had been generated on one and the same sequencing platform. In a later genetic analysis, genome-wide SNP genotypes for about 55% of the roughly 670 donors were used, and that subset was treated as a discovery cohort. An early release that covered fewer than 800 HLA-typed donors contained approximately 300 gigabases of sequencing data and around 80 million unique TCR sequences. On average, approximately 250,000 unique TCR beta nucleotide sequences were sequenced per donor among some 420 genotyped donors of the cohort, with roughly 18% of those sequences being non-productive. About five DR-DQ haplotypes were treated as single units for association and clustering because of strong linkage in the cohort. What the research found in general, with its limitations: A few of the identified cytomegalovirus-associated TCR beta chains were confirmed in vitro to be specific for cytomegalovirus antigens. In the study, some 180 TCR beta chains were listed as associated with cytomegalovirus. In a later analysis, HLA-associated TCR beta chains were found to be more clonally expanded and to have lower generation probabilities than equally common non-associated chains. Some IMGT-functional V segments, including TRBV6-2 and TRBV6-3, could not be told apart with the 87-base-pair reads, so those segments were excluded. In a later analysis, several top co-occurrence clusters were reported to appear linked to parvovirus B19, influenza, CMV and Epstein-Barr virus. A further reported finding was that TCR beta sequences accurately predicted the HLA-A and HLA-B alleles for most subjects in the first cohort. Most TCR sequences were observed very rarely across donors, whereas some public TCRs were present in many individuals. According to a later analysis, TCR association rates differed among HLA loci, with DRB1 alleles showing the most associated TCRs and HLA-C alleles showing the fewest. In a later analysis, some 17,000 TCR beta sequences were associated with specific HLA alleles at a false discovery rate of 0.05. In a later genetic analysis, fewer N-insertions in productive TCRs were reported among donors in an Asian-associated ancestry cluster than the roughly 700-donor mean. A cluster of highly shared sequence variants was judged likely to represent a technical artifact of the sequencing pipeline. Presence/absence analyses assumed roughly uniform sequencing depth across donors, an assumption that may not hold. The classifier was reported to diagnose cytomegalovirus status with high specificity and sensitivity in both the original and validation cohorts. Correlated functional status among segregating V segments might be attributable to linkage disequilibrium, but an unknown experimental factor could not be ruled out. An association between a missense DCLRE1C variant and V-gene and J-gene trimming of TCR beta chains was found in a later genetic analysis and replicated in an independent cohort. Because HLA typing was missing for some donors at each locus, association tests included only the typed subset. In an earlier analysis of around 500 of the donors, most TCR beta V segments appeared in productive rearrangements about 87% or about 30% of the time, broadly matching IMGT annotations. The authors suggested that the approach could potentially be extended to other disease states and immunological phenotypes. Roughly 15 rarely observed V segments, including chromosome 9 orphons, were excluded from the earlier analysis of several hundred of the donors because counts were too low. The only immune exposure information available for the cohort was CMV serostatus. Strong co-occurrence of HLA alleles, especially DR and DQ, made assigning TCR associations to individual alleles difficult. Only TCR beta chains were sequenced in this cohort, and the absence of alpha or paired-chain data limited detectable features. According to a later analysis, most CMV-associated TCR beta chains appeared to be HLA-restricted, and the HLA associations seemed to be driven largely by CMV exposure.

The cohort was made up of about 670 healthy bone marrow donors. All cohort members were sampled while nominally healthy, although unrecorded immune exposures were likely present. The donor tested CMV seronegative, placing the donor among the 350 to 400 seronegative members of the cohort. Each donor provided a peripheral blood sample, and peripheral blood mononuclear cells were used for TCR beta sequencing. Genomic DNA was extracted from the blood cell samples with the Qiagen DNeasy Blood Extraction Kit. The junction shows trimming of 2 bases on V and 6 bases on J, plus 17 bases between the germline ends. Looking up the germline V gene yields CDR1 MDHEN and CDR2 SYDVKM. The CDR3 runs 15 residues from the cysteine to the phenylalanine. CDR3 DNA only is kept here, 45 bases in frame from base 1.

The receptor chain draws on TRBV28 and TRBJ2-7; TRBD1 is possibly the D segment (6 matching bases). This clonotype originated in a woman in her forties or fifties in good health and CMV-seronegative. Sequencing input: PBMCs. The nucleotides are TGTGCCAGCAGTTTAATCTTCCGGGACAACGCCGAGCAGTACTTC. It specifies CASSLIFRDNAEQYF.